These T cell receptor beta chains were read from a single sample in a study of control samples from healthy donors and cancer patients. Method: immunoSEQ multiplex PCR; TCRdb's copy keeps in-frame clones and lacks some. The profile shows 63,000 or so clones, roughly 87% of them singletons. The source material was PBMCs. These receptors originate from a man in his 60s with colorectal cancer. Both conserved end residues are part of each CDR3. A D gene is named only where the DNA matches it firmly.

j_call | d_call | v_call | cdr3_nt | cdr3_aa
TRBJ1-5 | . | TRBV29-1 | TGCAGCGTTGTACTTCTTGATAGCAATCAGCCCCAGCATTTT | CSVVLLDSNQPQHF
TRBJ2-7 | TRBD2 | TRBV11-1 | TGTGCCAGCAGCCAAACAGCGGGGGGCGCCTACGAGCAGTACTTC | CASSQTAGGAYEQYF
TRBJ1-2 | TRBD1 | TRBV11-2 | TGTGCCAGCAGCTTAGATCTCGGGACAGGATATGGCTACACCTTC | CASSLDLGTGYGYTF
TRBJ1-6 | . | TRBV19 | TGTGCCAGAAATAACAGGGAGGAATGGAGCTCCTATAATTCACCCCTCCACTTT | CARNNREEWSSYNSPLHF
TRBJ2-2 | . | TRBV4-3 | TGCGCCAGCAGCCAAGATCCCGGACTCCGCACCGGGGAGCTGTTTTTT | CASSQDPGLRTGELFF
TRBJ2-3 | . | TRBV6-5 | TGTGCCAGCAGCCCGGCCTCTCTCCGGGATACGCAGTATTTT | CASSPASLRDTQYF
TRBJ1-4 | . | TRBV30 | TGTGCCTGGAGCACAGGCCAGGGGATTAATGAAAAACTGTTTTTT | CAWSTGQGINEKLFF
TRBJ1-4 | . | TRBV7-2 | TGTGCCAGCAGCAGACGCAGGGAGGCGACTAATGAAAAACTGTTTTTT | CASSRRREATNEKLFF
TRBJ1-1 | . | TRBV3-1/TRBV3-2 | TGTGCCAGCAGCCAGGGCGGGGTTGGGGTCACTGAAGCTTTCTTT | CASSQGGVGVTEAFF
TRBJ1-2 | . | TRBV7-9 | TGTGCCAGCAGCAAGCAGGGACAAAACTATGGCTACACCTTC | CASSKQGQNYGYTF
TRBJ1-2 | . | TRBV6-5 | TGTGCCAGCAGTTACGGGGGGGGCAGGAACTATGGCTACACCTTC | CASSYGGGRNYGYTF
TRBJ2-5 | . | TRBV5-1 | TGCGCCAGCAGCTTGGGCGGGCTTTTACAAGAGACCCAGTACTTC | CASSLGGLLQETQYF
TRBJ2-2 | . | TRBV11-2 | TGTGCCAGCAGCCCGGGGCCGAACACCGGGGAGCTGTTTTTT | CASSPGPNTGELFF
TRBJ1-2 | . | TRBV7-9 | TGTGCCAGCAGACATTCGGGGCCTAACTATGGCTACACCTTC | CASRHSGPNYGYTF
TRBJ2-7 | . | TRBV7-2 | TGTGCCAGCAGCTTAGTGGGGGCCGCCGCAAGGTACTACGAGCAGTACTTC | CASSLVGAAARYYEQYF
TRBJ2-1 | TRBD2 | TRBV6-6 | TGTGCCAGCAGTGACATCACGGGGGGAGTGCATGAGCAGTTCTTC | CASSDITGGVHEQFF
TRBJ1-3 | . | TRBV30 | TGTGCCTGGAGTGCCCCCGGGAGGGGCGGTGGAAACACCATATATTTT | CAWSAPGRGGGNTIYF
TRBJ1-2 | . | TRBV4-1 | TGCGCCAGCAGCCAAGATCACCAGCCGGCGAACTATGGCTACACCTTC | CASSQDHQPANYGYTF